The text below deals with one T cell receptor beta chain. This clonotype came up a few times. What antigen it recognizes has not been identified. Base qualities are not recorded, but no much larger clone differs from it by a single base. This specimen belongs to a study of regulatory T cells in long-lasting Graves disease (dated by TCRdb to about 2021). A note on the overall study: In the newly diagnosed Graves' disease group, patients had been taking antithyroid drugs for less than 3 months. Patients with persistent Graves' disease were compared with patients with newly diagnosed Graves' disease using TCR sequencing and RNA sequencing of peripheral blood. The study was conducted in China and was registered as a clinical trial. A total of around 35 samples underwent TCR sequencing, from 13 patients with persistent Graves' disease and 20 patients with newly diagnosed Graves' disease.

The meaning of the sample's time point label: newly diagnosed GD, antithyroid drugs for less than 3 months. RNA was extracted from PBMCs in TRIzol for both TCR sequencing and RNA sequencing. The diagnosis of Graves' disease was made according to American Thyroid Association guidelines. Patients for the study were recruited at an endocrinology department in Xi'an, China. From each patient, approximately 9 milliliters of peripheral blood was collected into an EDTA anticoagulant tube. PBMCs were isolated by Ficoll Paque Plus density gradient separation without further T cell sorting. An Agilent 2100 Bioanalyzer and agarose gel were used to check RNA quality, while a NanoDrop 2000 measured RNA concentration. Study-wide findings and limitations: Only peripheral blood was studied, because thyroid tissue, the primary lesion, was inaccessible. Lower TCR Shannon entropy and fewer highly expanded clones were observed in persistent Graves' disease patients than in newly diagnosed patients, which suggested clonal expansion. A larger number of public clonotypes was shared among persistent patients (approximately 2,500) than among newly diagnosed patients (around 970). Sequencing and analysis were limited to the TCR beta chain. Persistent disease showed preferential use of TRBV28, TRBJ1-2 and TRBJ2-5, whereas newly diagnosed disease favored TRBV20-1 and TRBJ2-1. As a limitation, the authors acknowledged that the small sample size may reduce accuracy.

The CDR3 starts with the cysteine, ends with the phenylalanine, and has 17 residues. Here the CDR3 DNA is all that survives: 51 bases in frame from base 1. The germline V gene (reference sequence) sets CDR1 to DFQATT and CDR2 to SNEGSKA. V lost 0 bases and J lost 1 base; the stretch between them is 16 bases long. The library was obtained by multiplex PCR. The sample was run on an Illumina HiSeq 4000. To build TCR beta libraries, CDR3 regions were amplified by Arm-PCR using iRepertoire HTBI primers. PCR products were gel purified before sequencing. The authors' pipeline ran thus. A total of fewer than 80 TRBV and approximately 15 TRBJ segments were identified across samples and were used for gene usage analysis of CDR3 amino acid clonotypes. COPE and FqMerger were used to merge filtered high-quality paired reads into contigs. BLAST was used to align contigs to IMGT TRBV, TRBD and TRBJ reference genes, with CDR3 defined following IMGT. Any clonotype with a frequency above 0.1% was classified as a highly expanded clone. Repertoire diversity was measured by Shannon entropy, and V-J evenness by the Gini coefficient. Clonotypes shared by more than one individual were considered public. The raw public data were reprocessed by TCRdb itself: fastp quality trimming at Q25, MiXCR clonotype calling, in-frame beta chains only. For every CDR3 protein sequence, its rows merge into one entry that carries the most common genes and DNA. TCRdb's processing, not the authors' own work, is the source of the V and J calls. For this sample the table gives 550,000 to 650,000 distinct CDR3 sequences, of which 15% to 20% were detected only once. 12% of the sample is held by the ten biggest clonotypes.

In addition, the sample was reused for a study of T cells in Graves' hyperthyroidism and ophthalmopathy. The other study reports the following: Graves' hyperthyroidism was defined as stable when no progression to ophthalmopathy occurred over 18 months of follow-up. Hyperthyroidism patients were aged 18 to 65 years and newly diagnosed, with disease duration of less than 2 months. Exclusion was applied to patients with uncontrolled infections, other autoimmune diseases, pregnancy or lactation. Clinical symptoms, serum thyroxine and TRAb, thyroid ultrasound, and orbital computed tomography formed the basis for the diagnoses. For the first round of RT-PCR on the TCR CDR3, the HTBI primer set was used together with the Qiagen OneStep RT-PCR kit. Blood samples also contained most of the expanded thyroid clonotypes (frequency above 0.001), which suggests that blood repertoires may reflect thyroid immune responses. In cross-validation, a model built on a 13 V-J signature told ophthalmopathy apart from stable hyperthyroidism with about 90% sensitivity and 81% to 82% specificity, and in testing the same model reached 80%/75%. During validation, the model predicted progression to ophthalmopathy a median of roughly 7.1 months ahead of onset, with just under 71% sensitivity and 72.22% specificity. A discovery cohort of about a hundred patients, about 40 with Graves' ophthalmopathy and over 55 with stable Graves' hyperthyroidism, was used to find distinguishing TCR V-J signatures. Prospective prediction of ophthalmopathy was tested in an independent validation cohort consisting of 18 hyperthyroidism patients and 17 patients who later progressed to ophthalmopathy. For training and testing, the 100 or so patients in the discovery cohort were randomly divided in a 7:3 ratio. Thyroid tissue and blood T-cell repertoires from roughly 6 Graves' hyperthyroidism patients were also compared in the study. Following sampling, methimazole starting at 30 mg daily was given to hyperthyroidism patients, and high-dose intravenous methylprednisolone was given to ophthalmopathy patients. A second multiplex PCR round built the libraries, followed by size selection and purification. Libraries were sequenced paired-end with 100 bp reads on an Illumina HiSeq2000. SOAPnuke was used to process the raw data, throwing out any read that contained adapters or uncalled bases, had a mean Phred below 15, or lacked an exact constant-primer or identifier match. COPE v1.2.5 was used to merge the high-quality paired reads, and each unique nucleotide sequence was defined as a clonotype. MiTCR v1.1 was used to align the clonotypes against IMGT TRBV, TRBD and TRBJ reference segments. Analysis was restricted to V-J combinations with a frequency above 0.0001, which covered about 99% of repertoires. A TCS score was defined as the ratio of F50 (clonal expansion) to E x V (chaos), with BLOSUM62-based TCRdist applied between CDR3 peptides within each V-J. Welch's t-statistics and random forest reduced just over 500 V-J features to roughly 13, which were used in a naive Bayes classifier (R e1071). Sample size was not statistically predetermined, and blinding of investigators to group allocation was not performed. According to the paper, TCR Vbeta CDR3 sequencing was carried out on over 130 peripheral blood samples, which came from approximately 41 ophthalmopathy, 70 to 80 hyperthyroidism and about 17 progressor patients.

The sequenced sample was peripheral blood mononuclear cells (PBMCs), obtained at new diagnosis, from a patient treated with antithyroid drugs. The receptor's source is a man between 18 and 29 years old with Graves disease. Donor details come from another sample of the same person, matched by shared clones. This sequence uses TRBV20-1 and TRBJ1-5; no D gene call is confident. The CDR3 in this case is CSARDLKGLVSNQPQHF. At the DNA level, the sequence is TGCAGTGCTAGAGACCTGAAAGGGTTGGTAAGCAATCAGCCCCAGCATTTT.